This T cell receptor (beta chain) was found in a study of blood T cell repertoires in COVID-19. Study background: PBMCs, B-cell-depleted T cells, or T cells provided the cDNA or gDNA that made up the material.

The protocol was immunoSEQ multiplex PCR, while the TCRdb copy is restricted to in-frame clones and leaves out a portion. Among 150,000 to 200,000 clones listed, approximately 90% were seen once. The sample comprised peripheral blood. This TCR derives from a woman in her 70s with COVID-19, enrolled during active disease.

CDR3 sequence (DNA): TGCGCCAGCAGCCAAGATCCTGGACTAGCGGGAGTAGGGGAGACCCAGTACTTC. As protein: CASSQDPGLAGVGETQYF. The V gene is TRBV4-1, the J gene TRBJ2-5, with 13 bases fitting TRBD2. Germline CDR1 MGHRA, CDR2 YSYEKL. The CDR3 spans 18 residues. V lost 0 bases to trimming and J lost 5 bases; unmatched junction nucleotides: 9.